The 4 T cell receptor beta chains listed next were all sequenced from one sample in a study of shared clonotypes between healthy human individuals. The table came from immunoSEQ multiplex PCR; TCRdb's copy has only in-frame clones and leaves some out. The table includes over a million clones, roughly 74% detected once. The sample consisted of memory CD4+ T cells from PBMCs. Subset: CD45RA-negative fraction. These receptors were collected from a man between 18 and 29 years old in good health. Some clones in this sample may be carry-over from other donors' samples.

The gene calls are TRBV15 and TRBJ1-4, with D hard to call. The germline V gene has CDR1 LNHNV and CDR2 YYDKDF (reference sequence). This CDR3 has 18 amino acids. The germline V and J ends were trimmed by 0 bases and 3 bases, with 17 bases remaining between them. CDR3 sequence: CATSRDVSDARANEKLFF. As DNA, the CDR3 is TGTGCCACCAGCAGAGATGTGTCAGACGCCCGGGCTAATGAAAAACTGTTTTTT.

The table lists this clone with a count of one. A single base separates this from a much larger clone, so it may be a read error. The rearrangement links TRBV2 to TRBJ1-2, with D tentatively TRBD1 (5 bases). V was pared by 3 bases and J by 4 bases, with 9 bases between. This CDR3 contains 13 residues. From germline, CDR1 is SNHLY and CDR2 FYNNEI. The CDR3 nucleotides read TGTGCCAGCAGTGAGAGACAGTTCTATGGCTACACCTTC. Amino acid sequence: CASSERQFYGYTF.

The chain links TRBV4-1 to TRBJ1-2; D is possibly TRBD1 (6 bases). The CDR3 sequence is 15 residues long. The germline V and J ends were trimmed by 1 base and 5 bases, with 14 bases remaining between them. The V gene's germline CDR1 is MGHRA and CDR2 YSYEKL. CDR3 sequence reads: CASSQAIIGGYGYTF. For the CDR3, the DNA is TGCGCCAGCAGCCAAGCAATAATAGGGGGGTATGGCTACACCTTC.

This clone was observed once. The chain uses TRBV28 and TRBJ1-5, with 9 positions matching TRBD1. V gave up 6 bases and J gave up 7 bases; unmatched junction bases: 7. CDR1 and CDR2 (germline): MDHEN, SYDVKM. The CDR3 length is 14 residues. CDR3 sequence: CASRPTGGRQPQHF. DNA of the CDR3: TGTGCCAGCAGGCCAACAGGGGGCCGGCAGCCCCAGCATTTT.